The next 8 T cell receptor beta chains were all read from a single sample in a study of cytomegalovirus exposure and HLA in healthy donors. PCR employed 60 Vbeta and 13 Jbeta primers. Assay: immunoSEQ multiplex PCR; the TCRdb copy retains only in-frame clones and omits some. This sample has 79,000 or so clones, with roughly 80% found just once. The specimen was PBMCs. These receptors originate from a woman aged 40 to 50 in good health and CMV-seropositive.

The V call is TRBV10-2, the J call TRBJ2-7; TRBD1 aligns across 7 bases. The CDR3 covers 15 residues. CDR1 is WSHSY, CDR2 SAAADI, per germline. The trim removed 6 bases at V and 1 base at J, leaving 9 bases unmatched. The DNA of the CDR3 is TGCGCCAGCAGGAGAAACCGGGACAGTTCCTACGAGCAGTACTTC. It encodes CASRRNRDSSYEQYF.

The chain is built from TRBV25-1 and TRBJ2-3; maybe TRBD1 (5 bases). V dropped 7 bases and J dropped 1 base, with 18 bases sitting between them. CDR1 and CDR2 (germline): MGHDK, SYGVNS. This CDR3 comprises 16 residues. The DNA for the CDR3 is TGTGCCAGCATGCGCAATCAGGGTGAAGGCACAGATACGCAGTATTTT. Protein sequence: CASMRNQGEGTDTQYF.

The chain is built from TRBV2 and TRBJ2-7; TRBD2 aligns across 7 bases. The CDR3 has 15 residues. V gave up 7 bases and J gave up 6 bases; unmatched junction bases: 15. In germline, CDR1 is SNHLY, CDR2 FYNNEI. CDR3 region: CASKMYGTTLAEQYF. CDR3 coding DNA: TGTGCCAGCAAGATGTACGGGACTACCCTCGCCGAGCAGTACTTC. Full variable domain (rest looked up from reference TRBV2 and TRBJ2-7): EPEVTQTPSHQVTQMGQEVILRCVPISNHLYFYWYRQILGQKVEFLVSFYNNEISEKSEIFDDQFSVERPDGSNFTLKIRSTKLEDSAMYFCASKMYGTTLAEQYFGPGTRLTVT.

CDR3 in amino acids: CASSVSGTGNEQYF. CDR3 DNA: TGTGCCAGCAGCGTTAGCGGGACGGGGAACGAGCAGTACTTC. The chain is built from TRBV5-6 and TRBJ2-7; 8 nucleotides align to TRBD2. V shed 4 bases, J shed 5 bases, and the junction held 8 bases outside the gene matches. This CDR3 region has 14 residues. CDR1 and CDR2 (germline): SGHDT, YYEEEE.

V is TRBV4-1 and J is TRBJ2-7; D is possibly TRBD1 (6 bases). The germline CDR1 and CDR2 sequences are MGHRA and YSYEKL. The CDR3 is 16 residues long. V was cut by 1 base and J by 3 bases, with 16 bases left in between. The CDR3 DNA reads TGCGCCAGCAGCCAAGCCTCGACAGGAACCTACTACGAGCAGTACTTC. This sequence encodes CASSQASTGTYYEQYF.

As to this clone: At the DNA level, this CDR3 is encoded by other sequences in the same sample as well. This chain connects TRBV6-6 to TRBJ2-5, with D maybe TRBD1 (5 bases). V lost 5 bases and J 7 bases, leaving 17 bases between the germline ends. This CDR3 has 14 amino acids. Germline-derived CDR1 and CDR2 are MNHNY and SVGAGI (reference sequence). The CDR3: CASSTRQGPGTQYF. The CDR3 DNA reads TGTGCCAGCAGTACGCGCCAGGGCCCAGGGACCCAGTACTTC.

This clone was observed a handful of times. The chain recombines TRBV18 with TRBJ2-7, with 10 bases lining up with TRBD1. The CDR3 sequence is 16 residues long. The J segment lost 5 bases and the V segment lost 3 bases, leaving 10 bases of the junction unmatched. Germline V gene lookup returns CDR1 KGHSH and CDR2 LQKENI. CDR3 amino acids: CASSPLGGQGSHEQYF. The CDR3 DNA sequence: TGTGCCAGCTCACCGCTCGGGGGACAGGGGTCCCACGAGCAGTACTTC.

This chain uses TRBV30 with TRBJ2-1; 11 positions match TRBD2. With V trimmed by 5 bases and J by 8 bases, 8 bases remained unmatched. The CDR3 has 14 amino acids. Germline CDR1 and CDR2: GTSNPN and SVGIG (reference sequence). The CDR3 region is CAWPLAGGGYEQFF. CDR3 nucleotides: TGTGCCTGGCCATTAGCGGGGGGGGGTTATGAGCAGTTCTTC.